The rows below give T cell receptor beta chains drawn from one sample of a study of blood T cell repertoires in COVID-19. Clones were sequenced by immunoSEQ multiplex PCR, and TCRdb holds only the in-frame ones, with some missing. The top ten clones hold 4% of a sample with about 150,000 clones, around 90% of them seen once. The sample consisted of PBMCs or T cells enriched from blood (not recorded which). The receptors were gathered from a woman in her thirties or forties who had been exposed to COVID-19. Each CDR3 is given with its conserved first and last residue. The D gene is left open where the match is weak. Only part of the rows carry a size: once, few, many, or a class if the clone is expanded.

>TRBJ1-5|TRBV21-1|NA|NA
TGTGCCAGCAGCATATACAGGTTTTGGGATCAGCCCCAGCATTTT
CASSIYRFWDQPQHF
>TRBJ1-1|TRBV5-1|NA|NA
TGCGCCAGCGGAAGGACAGAGAACACTGAAGCTTTCTTT
CASGRTENTEAFF
>TRBJ1-1|TRBV10-3|TRBD1|NA
TGTGCCATCAGGGGCACAGGGGGCCTAAATACTGAAGCTTTCTTT
CAIRGTGGLNTEAFF
>TRBJ1-5|TRBV19|NA|NA
TGTGCCAGTAGATTACAGAATCAGCCCCAGCATTTT
CASRLQNQPQHF
>TRBJ2-5|TRBV2|NA|few
TGTGCCAGCAGTGTGGGGGGTCAAGAGACCCAGTACTTC
CASSVGGQETQYF
>TRBJ1-5|TRBV6-2/TRBV6-3|NA|NA
TGTGCCAGCAGTTACTCTTCCGGGAGGTCGTCCCAGCATTTT
CASSYSSGRSSQHF
>TRBJ2-2|TRBV9|NA|NA
TGTGCCAGCAGCCCCCAAGGTGATAGCGGACCGAACACCGGGGAGCTGTTTTTT
CASSPQGDSGPNTGELFF
>TRBJ2-2|TRBV25-1|TRBD1|few
TGTGCCAGCAGTGAGAGGGGGCGCGAGACCGGGGAGCTGTTTTTT
CASSERGRETGELFF
>TRBJ1-2|TRBV27|TRBD1|NA
TGTGCCAGCAGTTCAACAGGGGGCGCCTATGGCTACACCTTC
CASSSTGGAYGYTF
>TRBJ2-2|TRBV5-1|NA|NA
TGCGCCAGCAGCGTCGAGAGCTACACCGGGGAGCTGTTTTTT
CASSVESYTGELFF
>TRBJ1-6|TRBV25-1|TRBD1|NA
TGTGCCAGCAGTGCAGGGGGAATCGGCTCACCCCTCCACTTT
CASSAGGIGSPLHF
>TRBJ2-7|TRBV28|NA|NA
TGTGCCAGCAGTCTTGGGACACCCAACGAGCAGTACTTC
CASSLGTPNEQYF
>TRBJ2-1|TRBV7-2|TRBD2|NA
TGTGCCAGCAGTCCACTAGCGGGGGTCAATGAGCAGTTCTTC
CASSPLAGVNEQFF
>TRBJ2-6|TRBV3-1/TRBV3-2|TRBD1|NA
TGTGCCAGCAGCACGGGACAGGGCCCCGTCTCTGGGGCCAACGTCCTGACTTTC
CASSTGQGPVSGANVLTF
>TRBJ2-2|TRBV6-5|TRBD2|NA
TGTGCCAGCACCCCCGGGACTAGATACACCGGGGAGCTGTTTTTT
CASTPGTRYTGELFF
>TRBJ1-2|TRBV5-1|NA|NA
TGCGCCAGCAGAGGGACAACTGGCTACACCTTC
CASRGTTGYTF
>TRBJ2-3|TRBV28|TRBD2|NA
TGTGCCAGCAGTTTATTAACTAGCGGGAGGACAGATACGCAGTATTTT
CASSLLTSGRTDTQYF
>TRBJ2-7|TRBV3-1/TRBV3-2|TRBD1|NA
TGTGCCAGCAGCGAACAGACAGGGGGGATCGAGCAGTACTTC
CASSEQTGGIEQYF
>TRBJ1-1|TRBV10-3|NA|NA
TGTGCCATCAACAGGGATGAGAACACTGAAGCTTTCTTT
CAINRDENTEAFF
>TRBJ1-5|TRBV7-8|TRBD1|NA
TGTGCCAGCAGTACAGGGGATCAGCCCCAGCATTTT
CASSTGDQPQHF
>TRBJ2-1|TRBV5-4|NA|NA
TGTGCCAGCAGCTTGGAGGGGGTCAACTACAATGAGCAGTTCTTC
CASSLEGVNYNEQFF
>TRBJ1-1|TRBV11-2|NA|NA
TGTGCCAGCAGCTTCCGAGGACAGACTGAAGCTTTCTTT
CASSFRGQTEAFF
>TRBJ2-7|TRBV27|NA|NA
TGTGCCAGCAGGTACCTCCCCAATACGGGTCGCCCTAACTACGAGCAGTACTTC
CASRYLPNTGRPNYEQYF
>TRBJ2-7|TRBV2|NA|NA
TGTGCCAGCAGGGCGGGGATTCTAAACGAGCAGTACTTC
CASRAGILNEQYF
>TRBJ1-2|TRBV5-1|TRBD1|NA
TGCGCCAGCAGCTTAAACCCACTAGGACAGGGCAGTAACTATGGCTACACCTTC
CASSLNPLGQGSNYGYTF
>TRBJ2-1|TRBV7-2|NA|NA
TGTGCCAGCAGCTTAGTTACGGGTTCCTACAATGAGCAGTTCTTC
CASSLVTGSYNEQFF
>TRBJ2-1|TRBV9|NA|many
TGTGCCAGCAGCGTAAGAGGAGAGGTTGACAATGAGCAGTTCTTC
CASSVRGEVDNEQFF
>TRBJ1-3|TRBV27|NA|NA
TGTGCCAGCAGTCTCCGGGACAAAGGAAACACCATATATTTT
CASSLRDKGNTIYF
>TRBJ2-3|TRBV18|NA|NA
TGTGCCAGCTCAAGTGGGAGGACAGATACGCAGTATTTT
CASSSGRTDTQYF
>TRBJ2-7|TRBV4-3|NA|NA
TGCGCCAGCAGCGGAGGGGCCCCCGCCTACGAGCAGTACTTC
CASSGGAPAYEQYF
>TRBJ1-3|TRBV9|NA|NA
TGTGCCAGCAGCGCAAGAGTTGGTTCTGGAAACACCATATATTTT
CASSARVGSGNTIYF
>TRBJ2-7|TRBV4-3|TRBD2|NA
TGCGCCAGCAGCCTGACTAGCGGGGTCCCCTACGAGCAGTACTTC
CASSLTSGVPYEQYF
>TRBJ2-5|TRBV15|NA|NA
TGTGCCACCAGCAGAGATCGGGAAGCGGGAGAGACCCAGTACTTC
CATSRDREAGETQYF
>TRBJ2-5|TRBV7-2|TRBD2|NA
TGTGCCAGCAGCTTAAGCCTAAGCGGGAGTTATGAGACCCAGTACTTC
CASSLSLSGSYETQYF
>TRBJ1-1|TRBV7-9|TRBD1|few
TGTGCCAGCAGCTTCATTACAGGGGGATTAGCTGAAGCTTTCTTT
CASSFITGGLAEAFF
>TRBJ1-2|TRBV19|NA|NA
TGTGCCAGTAGTATACAGATCTCTAACTATGGCTACACCTTC
CASSIQISNYGYTF
>TRBJ2-1|TRBV5-6|NA|NA
TGTGCCAGCAGCTTGACGAGCGGATACAATGAGCAGTTCTTC
CASSLTSGYNEQFF
>TRBJ2-6|TRBV21-1|NA|NA
TGTGCCAGCAGCAATCTGCGGGACAGGACCTCTGGGGCCAACGTCCTGACTTTC
CASSNLRDRTSGANVLTF
>TRBJ2-2|TRBV9|TRBD2|NA
TGTGCCAGCAGCGTAGGAACTAGCGGGCATACTACCGGGGAGCTGTTTTTT
CASSVGTSGHTTGELFF
>TRBJ1-4|TRBV6-5|NA|NA
TGTGCCAGCCGACAGACTTCTAATGAAAAACTGTTTTTT
CASRQTSNEKLFF